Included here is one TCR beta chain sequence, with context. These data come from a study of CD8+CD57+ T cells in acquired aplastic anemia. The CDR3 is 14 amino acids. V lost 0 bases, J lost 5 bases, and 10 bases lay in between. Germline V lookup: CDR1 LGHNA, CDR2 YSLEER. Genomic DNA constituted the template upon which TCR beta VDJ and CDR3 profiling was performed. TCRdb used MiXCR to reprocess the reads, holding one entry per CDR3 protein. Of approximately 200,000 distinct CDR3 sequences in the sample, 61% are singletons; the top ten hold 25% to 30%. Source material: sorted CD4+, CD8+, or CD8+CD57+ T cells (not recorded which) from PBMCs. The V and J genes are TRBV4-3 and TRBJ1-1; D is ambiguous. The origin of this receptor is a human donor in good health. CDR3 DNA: TGCGCCAGCAGCCAAGAGATGGGGTATACTGAAGCTTTCTTT. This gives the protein CASSQEMGYTEAFF.